One and the same sample provided the 12 T cell receptor beta chains below, sequenced in a study of CD8 T cells in Susac syndrome. The RNA, 0.5 to 1 ug, was put through reverse transcription using random hexamers. MiXCR, applied by TCRdb to the immunoSEQ multiplex PCR reads, yields one record per CDR3 protein. The sample yields about 120,000 distinct CDR3 sequences, 94% seen once. Sequencing was done on a sample of CD4+ T cells from PBMCs. These receptors all stem from a human donor in good health.

The rearrangement joins TRBV7-3 to TRBJ2-4; possible D gene TRBD1, 6 bases. This CDR3 comprises 15 residues. Trimming shortened V by 6 bases and J by 3 bases, and 15 bases separated the two germline ends. Germline V gene data show CDR1 as SGHTA and CDR2 as FQGTGA. Here the CDR3 DNA reads TGTGCCAGCAGAGTCTACAGGGTAGGCAAAAACATTCAGTACTTC. Encoded protein: CASRVYRVGKNIQYF.

The J gene is TRBJ2-3, the V gene TRBV27; TRBD1 agrees at 10 bases. Germline V CDR1 and CDR2: MNHEY, SMNVEV (reference sequence). V shed 0 bases and J 2 bases; nucleotides not matched to a gene: 5. There are 17 residues in the CDR3. This chain's CDR3 is CASSLSAGQGTTDTQYF. In DNA, the CDR3 is TGTGCCAGCAGTTTATCTGCGGGACAGGGGACCACAGATACGCAGTATTTT.

The V call is TRBV4-3, the J call TRBJ2-3, with D uncertain. V lost 0 bases, J lost 4 bases, and 2 bases lay in between. The germline CDR1 and CDR2 sequences are LGHNA and YSLEER. The length of the CDR3 is 12 residues. The CDR3 sequence: CASSQEADTQYF. The CDR3 bases are TGCGCCAGCAGCCAAGAGGCAGATACGCAGTATTTT.

The chain recombines TRBV6-2 or TRBV6-3 with TRBJ2-7; 7 bases map to TRBD1. The CDR3 is 15 amino acids. The V and J ends lost 4 bases and 6 bases, in that order; junction bases with no gene match: 12. The germline CDR1 and CDR2 sequences are MNHEY and SVGEGT. The CDR3 nucleotides are TGTGCCAGCAGTTTCCAAGGGGGCGGATCTCGCGAGCAGTACTTC. The encoded protein is CASSFQGGGSREQYF.

The chain couples TRBV28 to TRBJ2-7; D is uncertain. CDR1 and CDR2 from the germline V gene are MDHEN and SYDVKM. The CDR3 covers 16 residues. The V gene lost 4 bases and the J gene lost 2 bases, with 18 bases spanning the gap. CDR3 bases: TGTGCCAGCAGTTCAGGATTTAGACCCGTTCCCTACGAGCAGTACTTC. Protein: CASSSGFRPVPYEQYF.

The chain is built from TRBV3-1 and TRBJ2-5; 7 nucleotides agree with TRBD1. The V and J ends lost 5 bases and 2 bases, in that order; junction bases with no gene match: 5. Looked up from germline, CDR1 is LGHDT and CDR2 is YNNKEL (reference sequence). The CDR3 is made up of 14 amino acids. The CDR3: CASSSPGQQETQYF. The CDR3 DNA reads as TGTGCCAGCAGCTCACCGGGACAGCAAGAGACCCAGTACTTC.

J is TRBJ2-2 and V is TRBV25-1; 9 bases fit TRBD2. The CDR3 consists of 17 residues. Germline trimming cut 7 bases from V and 7 bases from J; bases unmatched to any gene: 16. The germline V gene encodes CDR1 MGHDK and CDR2 SYGVNS. The CDR3 is CASNPGGREGQGGELFF. The CDR3 DNA is TGTGCCAGCAACCCGGGAGGGCGGGAGGGCCAAGGCGGGGAGCTGTTTTTT.

This chain links TRBV7-9 with TRBJ1-5; 7 bases are shared with TRBD1. From germline, CDR1 is SEHNR and CDR2 FQNEAQ (reference sequence). The V and J ends lost 3 bases and 0 bases, in that order; junction bases with no gene match: 2. The CDR3 runs to 15 residues. CDR3 amino acids: CASSLGQNSNQPQHF. The DNA for the CDR3 is TGTGCCAGCAGCTTGGGACAGAATAGCAATCAGCCCCAGCATTTT.

V gene TRBV6-2 or TRBV6-3 combines with J gene TRBJ2-1; possible D gene TRBD2, 6 bases. CDR3 size: 12 residues. CDR1 is MNHEY and CDR2 is SVGEGT in the germline V gene. The V end lost 6 bases, the J end lost 15 bases, and 18 bases lay between the germline ends. The CDR3 reads CASSPPGRDGFF. In DNA form, the CDR3 reads TGTGCCAGCAGCCCCCCGGGGCGGGATGGGTTCTTC.

This chain connects TRBV7-9 to TRBJ2-1; D ambiguous. V shed 4 bases and J shed 1 base, with 11 bases lying between them. The CDR3 totals 15 residues. Looked up from germline, CDR1 is SEHNR and CDR2 is FQNEAQ (reference sequence). DNA for the CDR3: TGTGCCAGCAGCTCTCAATCAAGTTCCTACAATGAGCAGTTCTTC. It codes for CASSSQSSSYNEQFF.

The rearrangement links TRBV6-5 to TRBJ1-1, with D unresolved. Trimming stripped 4 bases from V and 4 bases from J, with 22 bases between. Per germline, CDR1 MNHEY and CDR2 SVGAGI. This CDR3 region has 17 residues. CDR3 nucleotide sequence: TGTGCCAGCAGTTCACCCAGCTTGTTAGGGAACCCCACTGAAGCTTTCTTT. Encoded protein: CASSSPSLLGNPTEAFF.

This sequence joins TRBV20-1 and TRBJ1-5; possible D gene TRBD1, 5 bases. The germline V gene has CDR1 DFQATT and CDR2 SNEGSKA (reference sequence). V was cut by 5 bases and J by 1 base, with 15 bases left in between. The CDR3 has 15 residues. The CDR3 loop reads CSAERGGASNQPQHF. Written as DNA, the CDR3 is TGCAGTGCTGAACGGGGCGGAGCAAGCAATCAGCCCCAGCATTTT.